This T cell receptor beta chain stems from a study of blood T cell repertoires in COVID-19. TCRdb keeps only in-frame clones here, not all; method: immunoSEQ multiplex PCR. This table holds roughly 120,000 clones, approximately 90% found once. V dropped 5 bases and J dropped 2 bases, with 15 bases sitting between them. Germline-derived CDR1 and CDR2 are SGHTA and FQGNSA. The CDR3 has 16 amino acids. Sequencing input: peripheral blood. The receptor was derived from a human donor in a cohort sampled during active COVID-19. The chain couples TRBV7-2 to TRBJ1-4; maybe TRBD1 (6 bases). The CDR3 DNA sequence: TGTGCCAGCAGCCCCTTCAGGGACACCACTAATGAAAAACTGTTTTTT. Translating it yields CASSPFRDTTNEKLFF.